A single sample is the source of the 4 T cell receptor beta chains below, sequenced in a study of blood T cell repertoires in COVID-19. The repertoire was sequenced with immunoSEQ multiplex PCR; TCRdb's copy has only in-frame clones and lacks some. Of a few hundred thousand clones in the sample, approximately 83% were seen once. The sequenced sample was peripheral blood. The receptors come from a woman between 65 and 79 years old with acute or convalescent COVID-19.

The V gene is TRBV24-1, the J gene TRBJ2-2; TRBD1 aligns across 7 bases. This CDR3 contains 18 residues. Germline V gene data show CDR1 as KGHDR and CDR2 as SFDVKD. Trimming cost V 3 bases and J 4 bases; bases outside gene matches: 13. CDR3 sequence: CATSDLQGTQDPTGELFF. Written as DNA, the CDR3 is TGTGCCACCAGTGATCTACAGGGGACACAAGATCCCACCGGGGAGCTGTTTTTT.

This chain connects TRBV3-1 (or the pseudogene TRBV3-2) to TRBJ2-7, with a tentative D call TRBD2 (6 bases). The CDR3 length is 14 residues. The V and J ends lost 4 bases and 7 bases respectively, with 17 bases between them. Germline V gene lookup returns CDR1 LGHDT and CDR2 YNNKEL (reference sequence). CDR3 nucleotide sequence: TGTGCCAGCAGCCCCCGGGACTCCCTTGGGGAGCAGTACTTC. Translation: CASSPRDSLGEQYF.

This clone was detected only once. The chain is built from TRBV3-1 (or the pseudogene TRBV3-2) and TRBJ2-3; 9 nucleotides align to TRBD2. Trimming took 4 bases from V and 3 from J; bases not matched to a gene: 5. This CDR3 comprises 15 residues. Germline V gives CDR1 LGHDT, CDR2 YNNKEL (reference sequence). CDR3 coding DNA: TGTGCCAGCAGCCCATGGCGGGGGGGGACAGATACGCAGTATTTT. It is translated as CASSPWRGGTDTQYF.

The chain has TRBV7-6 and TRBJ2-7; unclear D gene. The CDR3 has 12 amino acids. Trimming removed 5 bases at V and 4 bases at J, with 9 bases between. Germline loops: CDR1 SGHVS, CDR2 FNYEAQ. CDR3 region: CASSPIEYEQYF. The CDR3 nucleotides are TGTGCCAGCAGCCCGATCGAGTACGAGCAGTACTTC.